This TCR beta chain was recovered during a study of naive and memory T cell subsets. An equimolar mix of two oligonucleotides served as the beta constant-region primer for TRBC1 and TRBC2. Nested alpha and beta constant-region primers with the SP2 primer drove four PCR rounds on ligated cDNA. TCRdb fed the UMI-ligation and nested PCR reads into MiXCR, producing one record per CDR3 protein. The repertoire holds roughly 100,000 distinct CDR3 sequences, with 14% as singletons. Findings of the study overall: Naive repertoires, especially CD8, held a few larger clonotypes, possibly memory cells re-expressing CD45RA.

V lost 0 bases, J lost 3 bases, and 5 bases stayed unmatched. The length of the CDR3 is 15 residues. CDR1 is DFQATT and CDR2 is SNEGSKA in the germline V gene (reference sequence). This clonotype has a handful of counts. What it binds is unknown. The sequenced sample was naive CD8+ T cells from blood. The V gene is TRBV20-1, the J gene TRBJ2-1; 7 bases match TRBD2. The TCR sequence derives from a human donor in good health. The CDR3 bases are TGCAGTGCTAGAGATAAGCGCGGGGGCTACAATGAGCAGTTCTTC. Translated: CSARDKRGGYNEQFF.